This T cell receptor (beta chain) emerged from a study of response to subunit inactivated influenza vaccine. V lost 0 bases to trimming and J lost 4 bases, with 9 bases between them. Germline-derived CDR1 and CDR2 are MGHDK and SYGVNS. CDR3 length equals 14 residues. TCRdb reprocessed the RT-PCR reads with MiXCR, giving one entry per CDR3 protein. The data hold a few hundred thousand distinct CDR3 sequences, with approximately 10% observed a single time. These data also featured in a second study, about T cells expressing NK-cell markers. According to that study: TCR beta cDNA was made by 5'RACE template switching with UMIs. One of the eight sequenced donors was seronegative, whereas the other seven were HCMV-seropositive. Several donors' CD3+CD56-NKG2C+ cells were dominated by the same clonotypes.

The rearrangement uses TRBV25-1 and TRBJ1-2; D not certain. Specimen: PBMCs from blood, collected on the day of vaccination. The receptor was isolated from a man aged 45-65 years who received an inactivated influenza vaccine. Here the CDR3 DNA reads TGTGCCAGCAGTGAATATGCCAGTTCCTATGGCTACACCTTC. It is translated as CASSEYASSYGYTF.